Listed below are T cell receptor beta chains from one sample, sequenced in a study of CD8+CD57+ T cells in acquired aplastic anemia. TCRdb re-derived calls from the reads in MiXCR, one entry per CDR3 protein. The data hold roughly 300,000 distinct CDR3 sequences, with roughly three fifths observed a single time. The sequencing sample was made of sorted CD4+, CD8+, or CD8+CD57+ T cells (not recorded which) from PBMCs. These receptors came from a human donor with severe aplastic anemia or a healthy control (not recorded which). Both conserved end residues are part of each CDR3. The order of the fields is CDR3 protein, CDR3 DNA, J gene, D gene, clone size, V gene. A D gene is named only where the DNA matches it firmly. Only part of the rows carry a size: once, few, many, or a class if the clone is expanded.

cdr3_aa: CASRETNYGYTF
cdr3_nt: TGCGCCAGCAGGGAGACTAACTATGGCTACACCTTC
j_call: TRBJ1-2
d_call: NA
clone_size: few
v_call: TRBV5-1

cdr3_aa: CATRQGENQPQHF
cdr3_nt: TGTGCCACCAGGCAGGGGGAAAACCAACCCCAGCATTTT
j_call: TRBJ1-5
d_call: TRBD1
clone_size: once
v_call: TRBV24-1

cdr3_aa: CASSYHSVRTEAFF
cdr3_nt: TGTGCCAGCAGTTACCATAGCGTACGGACTGAAGCTTTCTTT
j_call: TRBJ1-1
d_call: NA
clone_size: many
v_call: TRBV6-5

cdr3_aa: CAWTGKVSYEQHF
cdr3_nt: TGTGCCTGGACAGGAAAAGTCTCCTACGAGCAGCACTTC
j_call: TRBJ2-7
d_call: NA
clone_size: NA
v_call: TRBV30

cdr3_aa: CASSIQGVGNTIYF
cdr3_nt: TGTGCCAGCAGTATCCAAGGTGTTGGAAACACCATATATTTT
j_call: TRBJ1-3
d_call: NA
clone_size: NA
v_call: TRBV7-6

cdr3_aa: CAWSASGTGVEKLFF
cdr3_nt: TGTGCCTGGAGTGCATCCGGGACAGGGGTTGAAAAACTGTTTTTT
j_call: TRBJ1-4
d_call: TRBD1
clone_size: NA
v_call: TRBV30

cdr3_aa: CASSVRAVESEKLFF
cdr3_nt: TGTGCCAGCAGCGTAAGGGCAGTGGAAAGTGAAAAACTGTTTTTT
j_call: TRBJ1-4
d_call: NA
clone_size: NA
v_call: TRBV9

cdr3_aa: CSAGVGPGNTIYF
cdr3_nt: TGCAGTGCTGGGGTGGGTCCTGGAAACACCATATATTTT
j_call: TRBJ1-3
d_call: NA
clone_size: NA
v_call: TRBV20-1

cdr3_aa: CASSEADYGYTF
cdr3_nt: TGTGCCAGCAGTGAGGCGGACTATGGCTACACCTTC
j_call: TRBJ1-2
d_call: NA
clone_size: many
v_call: TRBV2

cdr3_aa: CASSEDSGTGNYGYTF
cdr3_nt: TGTGCCAGCAGTGAAGACTCCGGGACAGGCAACTATGGCTACACCTTC
j_call: TRBJ1-2
d_call: TRBD1
clone_size: NA
v_call: TRBV2

cdr3_aa: CASSDRLQGKPQHF
cdr3_nt: TGTGCCAGCAGCGACAGATTACAGGGGAAGCCCCAGCATTTT
j_call: TRBJ1-5
d_call: TRBD1
clone_size: many
v_call: TRBV5-6

cdr3_aa: CASSLEGLKGNSPLHF
cdr3_nt: TGTGCCAGCAGCTTGGAAGGTCTCAAGGGGAATTCACCCCTCCACTTT
j_call: TRBJ1-6
d_call: NA
clone_size: NA
v_call: TRBV7-9

cdr3_aa: CASSTGVAGGGDTQYF
cdr3_nt: TGTGCCAGCAGCACCGGAGTAGCGGGGGGCGGCGATACGCAGTATTTT
j_call: TRBJ2-3
d_call: TRBD2
clone_size: NA
v_call: TRBV9

cdr3_aa: CASSVSGTGGTEAFF
cdr3_nt: TGTGCCAGCAGCGTATCCGGGACAGGGGGAACTGAAGCTTTCTTT
j_call: TRBJ1-1
d_call: TRBD1
clone_size: NA
v_call: TRBV7-2

cdr3_aa: CSARQPSSYEQYF
cdr3_nt: TGCAGTGCTAGACAGCCGAGCTCCTACGAGCAGTACTTC
j_call: TRBJ2-7
d_call: NA
clone_size: once
v_call: TRBV20-1

cdr3_aa: CASSQEYGDQPQHF
cdr3_nt: TGTGCCAGCAGCCAAGAATATGGCGATCAGCCCCAGCATTTT
j_call: TRBJ1-5
d_call: NA
clone_size: many
v_call: TRBV3-1

cdr3_aa: CATSRGQGKSSGANVLTF
cdr3_nt: TGTGCCACCAGCAGGGGGCAGGGGAAAAGCTCTGGGGCCAACGTCCTGACTTTC
j_call: TRBJ2-6
d_call: NA
clone_size: NA
v_call: TRBV15

cdr3_aa: CASSLGPRTGGTQYF
cdr3_nt: TGTGCCAGCAGCTTGGGACCCAGAACAGGGGGTACGCAGTATTTT
j_call: TRBJ2-3
d_call: TRBD1
clone_size: many
v_call: TRBV5-6

cdr3_aa: CATSDPGQGVEKLFF
cdr3_nt: TGTGCCACCAGTGACCCGGGACAGGGAGTTGAAAAACTGTTTTTT
j_call: TRBJ1-4
d_call: TRBD1
clone_size: NA
v_call: TRBV24-1

cdr3_aa: CSASGTSRLSSYEQYF
cdr3_nt: TGCAGTGCTAGTGGCACTAGCCGGCTAAGCTCCTACGAGCAGTACTTC
j_call: TRBJ2-7
d_call: NA
clone_size: many
v_call: TRBV20-1

cdr3_aa: CASGYSIMAVDTQYF
cdr3_nt: TGTGCCAGCGGTTACTCGATAATGGCGGTTGATACGCAGTATTTT
j_call: TRBJ2-3
d_call: NA
clone_size: NA
v_call: TRBV6-5

cdr3_aa: CSARSRTSSYNEQFF
cdr3_nt: TGCAGTGCTAGATCCCGGACTAGCTCCTACAATGAGCAGTTCTTC
j_call: TRBJ2-1
d_call: TRBD2
clone_size: many
v_call: TRBV20-1

cdr3_aa: CASSLRDRVRTEAFF
cdr3_nt: TGTGCCAGTAGTCTAAGAGACAGGGTGAGGACTGAAGCTTTCTTT
j_call: TRBJ1-1
d_call: TRBD1
clone_size: NA
v_call: TRBV19

cdr3_aa: CASSPGWTAVSIGF
cdr3_nt: TGTGCCAGCAGTCCGGGCTGGACAGCCGTATCGATCGGATTC
j_call: TRBJ1-2
d_call: NA
clone_size: NA
v_call: TRBV2

cdr3_aa: CASRIEGENYEQYF
cdr3_nt: TGCGCCAGCCGGATCGAAGGGGAAAACTACGAGCAGTACTTC
j_call: TRBJ2-7
d_call: NA
clone_size: NA
v_call: TRBV5-1

cdr3_aa: CSAAGRQANYGYTF
cdr3_nt: TGCAGTGCTGCCGGAAGACAGGCTAACTATGGCTACACCTTC
j_call: TRBJ1-2
d_call: NA
clone_size: NA
v_call: TRBV20-1

cdr3_aa: CASSFLSGSGNTIYF
cdr3_nt: TGTGCCAGCAGCTTTCTCAGCGGCTCTGGAAACACCATATATTTT
j_call: TRBJ1-3
d_call: NA
clone_size: many
v_call: TRBV7-2

cdr3_aa: CATSDPQGAGDTQYF
cdr3_nt: TGTGCCACCAGTGATCCACAGGGGGCAGGGGATACGCAGTATTTT
j_call: TRBJ2-3
d_call: TRBD1
clone_size: NA
v_call: TRBV24-1

cdr3_aa: CASSRRSGSSYNEQFF
cdr3_nt: TGTGCCAGCAGCAGAAGGAGCGGGAGCTCCTACAATGAGCAGTTCTTC
j_call: TRBJ2-1
d_call: TRBD2
clone_size: NA
v_call: TRBV7-9

cdr3_aa: CASSVTQGSSGNTIYF
cdr3_nt: TGCGCCAGCAGCGTGACACAGGGGAGCTCTGGAAACACCATATATTTT
j_call: TRBJ1-3
d_call: TRBD1
clone_size: NA
v_call: TRBV5-1

cdr3_aa: CSARDRPGANNRPQHF
cdr3_nt: TGCAGTGCTAGAGATCGCCCAGGGGCGAACAATCGGCCCCAGCATTTT
j_call: TRBJ1-5
d_call: NA
clone_size: NA
v_call: TRBV20-1

cdr3_aa: CATSRRTLGFTDTQYF
cdr3_nt: TGTGCCACCAGCAGGCGGACGCTTGGTTTCACAGATACGCAGTATTTT
j_call: TRBJ2-3
d_call: NA
clone_size: NA
v_call: TRBV15

cdr3_aa: CASSESGVGPQHF
cdr3_nt: TGTGCCAGCAGTGAGTCAGGGGTAGGGCCCCAGCATTTT
j_call: TRBJ1-5
d_call: NA
clone_size: few
v_call: TRBV25-1

cdr3_aa: CAISELTGLFNEQYF
cdr3_nt: TGTGCCATCAGTGAATTGACAGGGTTGTTTAATGAGCAGTATTTT
j_call: TRBJ2-3
d_call: TRBD1
clone_size: once
v_call: TRBV10-3

cdr3_aa: CSASQTSGGDEQFF
cdr3_nt: TGCAGTGCTTCCCAGACTAGCGGGGGGGATGAGCAGTTCTTC
j_call: TRBJ2-1
d_call: TRBD2
clone_size: NA
v_call: TRBV20-1

cdr3_aa: CSAKGPSSYEQYF
cdr3_nt: TGCAGTGCAAAGGGCCCCAGCTCCTACGAGCAGTACTTC
j_call: TRBJ2-7
d_call: NA
clone_size: NA
v_call: TRBV20-1

cdr3_aa: CSAAGGGNTEAFF
cdr3_nt: TGCAGTGCTGCAGGGGGAGGGAACACTGAAGCTTTCTTT
j_call: TRBJ1-1
d_call: TRBD1
clone_size: NA
v_call: TRBV20-1

cdr3_aa: CSAREFRDNSYEQYF
cdr3_nt: TGCAGTGCTAGAGAGTTTCGGGACAATAGCTACGAGCAGTACTTC
j_call: TRBJ2-7
d_call: NA
clone_size: NA
v_call: TRBV20-1

cdr3_aa: CASSRGTGILWQYF
cdr3_nt: TGTGCCAGCAGTAGGGGGACAGGGATCTTATGGCAGTACTTC
j_call: TRBJ2-7
d_call: TRBD1
clone_size: once
v_call: TRBV6-1

cdr3_aa: CASSSHPTGYYGYTF
cdr3_nt: TGTGCCAGCAGTTCCCATCCGACAGGGTACTATGGCTACACCTTC
j_call: TRBJ1-2
d_call: TRBD1
clone_size: NA
v_call: TRBV12-3/TRBV12-4

cdr3_aa: CASSEQGGRGLEQYF
cdr3_nt: TGTGCCAGCAGTGAACAGGGCGGTAGGGGACTCGAGCAGTACTTC
j_call: TRBJ2-7
d_call: NA
clone_size: few
v_call: TRBV25-1

cdr3_aa: CASSAVGGGGNTIYF
cdr3_nt: TGTGCCAGCAGCGCCGTGGGGGGTGGTGGAAACACCATATATTTT
j_call: TRBJ1-3
d_call: NA
clone_size: once
v_call: TRBV9

cdr3_aa: CSATGGRATETQYF
cdr3_nt: TGCAGTGCAACAGGCGGGAGGGCCACGGAGACCCAGTACTTC
j_call: TRBJ2-5
d_call: TRBD2
clone_size: NA
v_call: TRBV20-1

cdr3_aa: CASSLGQGMTEAFF
cdr3_nt: TGTGCCAGCAGCTTGGGGCAGGGGATGACTGAAGCTTTCTTT
j_call: TRBJ1-1
d_call: NA
clone_size: NA
v_call: TRBV5-8

cdr3_aa: CATSEPNQPQHF
cdr3_nt: TGTGCCACCAGTGAGCCTAATCAGCCCCAGCATTTT
j_call: TRBJ1-5
d_call: NA
clone_size: once
v_call: TRBV24-1

cdr3_aa: CASSPRTGMYEQYF
cdr3_nt: TGTGCCAGCAGCCCCCGGACAGGGATGTACGAGCAGTACTTC
j_call: TRBJ2-7
d_call: TRBD1
clone_size: few
v_call: TRBV7-8

cdr3_aa: CASSIRGGMNTEAFF
cdr3_nt: TGTGCCAGTAGTATCCGAGGGGGAATGAACACTGAAGCTTTCTTT
j_call: TRBJ1-1
d_call: NA
clone_size: many
v_call: TRBV19

cdr3_aa: CASSWTSGGPREIQYF
cdr3_nt: TGTGCCAGCAGCTGGACTAGCGGGGGGCCAAGGGAGATCCAGTACTTC
j_call: TRBJ2-5
d_call: TRBD2
clone_size: NA
v_call: TRBV7-4

cdr3_aa: CASSLRQGTHSPLHF
cdr3_nt: TGTGCCAGCAGTTTAAGACAGGGTACCCATTCACCCCTCCACTTT
j_call: TRBJ1-6
d_call: TRBD1
clone_size: NA
v_call: TRBV12-3/TRBV12-4

cdr3_aa: CSASGVGGGADGELFF
cdr3_nt: TGCAGTGCTAGTGGAGTCGGCGGGGGGGCGGACGGGGAGCTGTTTTTT
j_call: TRBJ2-2
d_call: TRBD2
clone_size: NA
v_call: TRBV20-1

cdr3_aa: CSARGTGSPLHF
cdr3_nt: TGCAGTGCTAGAGGGACAGGGTCACCCCTCCACTTT
j_call: TRBJ1-6
d_call: TRBD1
clone_size: NA
v_call: TRBV20-1

cdr3_aa: CAISGQGGGNTIYF
cdr3_nt: TGTGCCATCAGCGGACAGGGAGGCGGAAACACCATATATTTT
j_call: TRBJ1-3
d_call: TRBD1
clone_size: many
v_call: TRBV10-3

cdr3_aa: CASRGIYRNTEAFF
cdr3_nt: TGTGCCAGCAGAGGGATATACAGGAACACTGAAGCTTTCTTT
j_call: TRBJ1-1
d_call: NA
clone_size: many
v_call: TRBV7-2

cdr3_aa: CASSARTLDNTIYF
cdr3_nt: TGTGCCAGCAGCGCGCGCACCCTGGATAACACCATATATTTT
j_call: TRBJ1-3
d_call: NA
clone_size: NA
v_call: TRBV9

cdr3_aa: CASHEGLAGGYEQYF
cdr3_nt: TGCGCCAGCCACGAAGGGTTAGCGGGAGGATACGAGCAGTACTTC
j_call: TRBJ2-7
d_call: TRBD2
clone_size: NA
v_call: TRBV2

cdr3_aa: CASSNSGRDNSPLHF
cdr3_nt: TGTGCCAGTAGCAATAGTGGCAGGGATAATTCACCCCTCCACTTT
j_call: TRBJ1-6
d_call: NA
clone_size: many
v_call: TRBV19

cdr3_aa: CSVGGRLVNTEAFF
cdr3_nt: TGCAGCGTTGGGGGAAGGCTGGTGAACACTGAAGCTTTCTTT
j_call: TRBJ1-1
d_call: NA
clone_size: NA
v_call: TRBV29-1

cdr3_aa: CASSWDRAAINQPQHF
cdr3_nt: TGTGCCAGCAGTTGGGACAGAGCGGCGATCAATCAGCCCCAGCATTTT
j_call: TRBJ1-5
d_call: TRBD1
clone_size: many
v_call: TRBV6-6

cdr3_aa: CASSDPLAGEGETQYF
cdr3_nt: TGTGCCAGCAGTGATCCCCTAGCGGGGGAAGGAGAGACCCAGTACTTC
j_call: TRBJ2-5
d_call: TRBD2
clone_size: few
v_call: TRBV2